This T cell receptor beta chain derives from a study of blood T cell repertoires in COVID-19. Study information: Researchers got acute and convalescent COVID-19 samples from the United States, Italy and Spain.

CDR3 length: 13 amino acids. Germline loops: CDR1 DFQATT, CDR2 SNEGSKA (reference sequence). V shed 3 bases and J shed 6 bases, with 15 bases lying between them. This clone showed up just once. Data came from immunoSEQ multiplex PCR; TCRdb stores just in-frame clones and leaves some out. Here the sample spans about 200,000 clones, more than 80% being singletons. Seattle patients were enrolled while actively infected and followed longitudinally. The rearrangement uses TRBV20-1 and TRBJ2-7; D remains ambiguous. Material for sequencing was peripheral blood. This receptor was identified in an elderly woman with COVID-19, enrolled during active disease. CDR3 region: CSASGSRVPEQYF. The CDR3 DNA reads as TGCAGTGCTAGTGGCTCCCGAGTTCCCGAGCAGTACTTC.